This T cell receptor beta chain emerged from a study of metastatic and nonmetastatic thyroid tumors. About the study: Repertoire comparisons spanned blood and tumor or nodule tissue from malignant and benign thyroid patients.

This CDR3 spans 14 amino acids. CDR1 is DFQATT, CDR2 SNEGSKA, per germline (reference sequence). V was clipped by 6 bases and J by 9 bases; unmatched bases: 10. Prior to thyroid surgery, none of the patients had received any treatment. TCRdb re-called the PCR reads via MiXCR. Seen here are 15,000 to 20,000 clones, under 45% observed once, and the top ten hold about 23%. Sequencing was done on a sample of tumor tissue. The V call is TRBV20-1, the J call TRBJ2-1, with 11 bases lining up with TRBD2. The source of this sequence is a female donor with papillary thyroid cancer or a benign thyroid nodule (not recorded which). Some clones in this sample may be carry-over from other donors' samples. The CDR3 DNA sequence: TGCAGTGCGTTAACTAGCGGGAGTGTCAGTGAGCAGTTCTTC. Protein: CSALTSGSVSEQFF.